This passage covers 10 T cell receptor beta chains from one sample sequenced in a study of cytomegalovirus exposure and HLA in healthy donors. A multiplex PCR was run with 60 Vbeta primers and 13 Jbeta primers. Sequenced by immunoSEQ multiplex PCR; TCRdb stores in-frame clones only, minus some. The repertoire includes some 60,000 clones, 80% of them detected once, and roughly 5.7% sits in the top ten. Sequences were obtained from PBMCs. The receptors stem from a male donor in good health and CMV-seronegative.

This chain links TRBV18 with TRBJ1-2, with D uncertain. This CDR3 spans 15 amino acids. CDR1 KGHSH and CDR2 LQKENI come from the germline V gene. V lost 0 bases, J lost 1 base, and 9 bases lay in between. The CDR3 coding sequence is TGTGCCAGCTCACCACCGTCGGGAAATAACTATGGCTACACCTTC. Translation gives CASSPPSGNNYGYTF.

The chain employs TRBV7-9 and TRBJ1-1, with D possibly being TRBD1 (6 bases). The CDR3 consists of 15 residues. Trimming left V 6 bases short and J 0 bases short, with 14 bases between. The V gene's germline CDR1 is SEHNR and CDR2 FQNEAQ (reference sequence). In DNA, the CDR3 is TGTGCCAGCAGTCACGAACAGGGATTGAACACTGAAGCTTTCTTT. Amino acid sequence: CASSHEQGLNTEAFF.

The chain has TRBV7-2 and TRBJ1-6; the match to TRBD1 covers 8 bases. V lost 4 bases, J lost 12 bases, and 11 bases stayed unmatched. The CDR3 has 15 residues. Germline CDR1 is SGHTA and CDR2 is FQGNSA. The CDR3 DNA follows: TGTGCCAGCAGCTCCCTACAGGGGGGAAACGGACCCCTCCACTTT. This sequence encodes CASSSLQGGNGPLHF.

The J gene is TRBJ2-3, the V gene TRBV18; 8 bases agree with TRBD1. The CDR3 extends over 14 amino acids. The germline V gene encodes CDR1 KGHSH and CDR2 LQKENI. V gave up 4 bases and J gave up 4 bases; unmatched junction bases: 4. The CDR3 here is CASSQDRAPDTQYF. Here the CDR3 DNA reads TGTGCCAGCTCACAGGACAGGGCCCCAGATACGCAGTATTTT.

In regard to this clone: Distinct nucleotide sequences in the sample also encode this CDR3. This sequence joins TRBV7-2 and TRBJ1-1; unclear D gene. The V and J ends lost 1 base and 1 base respectively, with 7 bases between them. Germline CDR1 reads SGHTA; CDR2 reads FQGNSA. CDR3 size: 14 residues. Here the CDR3 DNA reads TGTGCCAGCAGCTTAGGACACCAGAACACTGAAGCTTTCTTT. As protein: CASSLGHQNTEAFF.

This sequence joins TRBV29-1 and TRBJ2-7; D may be TRBD2 (6 bases). There are 15 residues in the CDR3. V lost 2 bases to trimming and J lost 0 bases, with 14 bases between them. The germline CDR1 and CDR2 sequences are SQVTM and ANQGSEA. The CDR3 reads CSVERGRGSSYEQYF. The CDR3 coding sequence is TGCAGCGTTGAAAGAGGCCGGGGGAGCTCCTACGAGCAGTACTTC.

DNA of the CDR3: TGTGCCAGCAGTTACTCAGGCGGGGGGCCGACCTACGAGCAGTACTTC. It encodes CASSYSGGGPTYEQYF. J is TRBJ2-7 and V is TRBV6-5, with 8 bases that match TRBD2. This CDR3 is 16 amino acids long. CDR1 MNHEY and CDR2 SVGAGI come from the germline V gene. The junction had 6 bases not matched to a gene; V was cut back by 0 bases and J by 2 bases.

This sequence joins TRBV25-1 and TRBJ2-5, with TRBD2 as a possible D gene (7 bases). CDR1 and CDR2 (germline): MGHDK, SYGVNS. This CDR3 is 13 amino acids long. V was trimmed by 4 bases and J by 5 bases, leaving 11 bases between them. The CDR3 here is CASSGGGPETQYF. The CDR3 nucleotides are TGTGCCAGCAGTGGGGGGGGCCCTGAGACCCAGTACTTC. Full variable domain (rest looked up from reference TRBV25-1 and TRBJ2-5): EADIYQTPRYLVIGTGKKITLECSQTMGHDKMYWYQQDPGMELHLIHYSYGVNSTEKGDLSSESTVSRIRTEHFPLTLESARPSHTSQYLCASSGGGPETQYFGPGTRLLVL.

The chain links TRBV30 to TRBJ2-1; tentatively, D is TRBD2 (7 bases). The CDR3 spans 15 residues. The V end lost 2 bases, the J end lost 5 bases, and 16 bases lay between the germline ends. CDR1 is GTSNPN and CDR2 is SVGIG in the germline V gene (reference sequence). The DNA of the CDR3 is TGTGCCTGGAGTTTTTGGGGGGGCGGAGACAATGAGCAGTTCTTC. Residues: CAWSFWGGGDNEQFF.

The chain uses TRBV19 and TRBJ2-1; 7 bases fit TRBD2. The CDR3 contains 17 residues. Trimming at V came to 6 bases and at J to 7 bases, leaving 18 bases not matched to a gene. Germline CDR1 and CDR2: LNHDA and SQIVND (reference sequence). The CDR3 DNA follows: TGTGCCAGTAGGAGTCTGGCGGGGGAGCATCGGATGAATGAGCAGTTCTTC. Translation: CASRSLAGEHRMNEQFF. Looking up the rest from reference TRBV19 and TRBJ2-1 gives the full variable domain: DGGITQSPKYLFRKEGQNVTLSCEQNLNHDAMYWYRQDPGQGLRLIYYSQIVNDFQKGDIAEGYSVSREKKESFPLTVTSAQKNPTAFYLCASRSLAGEHRMNEQFFGPGTRLTVL.